The clone carrying this TCR beta chain was detected many times. The data were obtained in a study of human T cells and chemical hapten exposure. Time point of the sample: pre-sensitization, week 0. Treatment specified: therapeutic diphenylcyclopropenone sensitization with weekly scalp DPC. MiXCR was run by TCRdb on the RACE reads, yielding one entry per CDR3 protein. Counted here are some 400,000 distinct CDR3 sequences, approximately 5.1% occurring once; the ten biggest clones make up roughly 2.6%. The receptor comes from a woman between 45 and 60 years old with alopecia areata. Some clones in this sample may be carry-over from other donors' samples. The specimen comprised whole blood, sampled in connection with sensitization to the hapten diphenylcyclopropenone (DPC).

Here the CDR3 reads CAIRGSSGVYQETQYF. The CDR3 nucleotides are TGTGCCATCAGAGGGTCAAGCGGTGTCTACCAAGAGACCCAGTACTTC. The rearrangement joins TRBV10-3 to TRBJ2-5; D possibly corresponds to TRBD2 (5 bases). Germline V lookup: CDR1 ENHRY, CDR2 SYGVKD. CDR3 length: 16 amino acids. With 6 bases removed from V and 0 bases from J, the gap between germline ends came to 17 bases.